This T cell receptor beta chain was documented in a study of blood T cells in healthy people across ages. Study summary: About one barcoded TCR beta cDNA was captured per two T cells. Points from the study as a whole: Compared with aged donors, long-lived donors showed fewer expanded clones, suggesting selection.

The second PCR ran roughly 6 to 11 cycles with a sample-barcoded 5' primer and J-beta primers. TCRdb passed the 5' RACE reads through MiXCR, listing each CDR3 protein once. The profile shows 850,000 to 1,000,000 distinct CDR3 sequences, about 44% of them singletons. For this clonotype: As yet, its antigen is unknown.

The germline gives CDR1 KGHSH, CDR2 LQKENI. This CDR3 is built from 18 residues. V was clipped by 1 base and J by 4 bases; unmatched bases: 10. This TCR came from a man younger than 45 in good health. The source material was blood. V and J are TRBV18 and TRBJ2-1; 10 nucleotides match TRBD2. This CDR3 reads CASSPRSSGGAQYNEQFF. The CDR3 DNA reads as TGTGCCAGCTCACCACGATCCAGCGGGGGGGCGCAGTACAATGAGCAGTTCTTC.